Each of the 29 T cell receptor beta chains below was sequenced from the same sample in a study of blood T cell repertoires in COVID-19. Generated by immunoSEQ multiplex PCR, the TCRdb table keeps only in-frame clones and is missing some. The sample consists of over 75,000 clones, about 90% of them appearing once. What was sequenced was peripheral blood. These TCRs come from a human donor with COVID-19, enrolled during active disease. The donor label of this sample is uncertain.

This clone was counted a single time. The chain couples TRBV9 to TRBJ2-6; tentatively, D is TRBD1 (6 bases). The germline V gene encodes CDR1 SGDLS and CDR2 YYNGEE. Trimming cost V 0 bases and J 2 bases, with 27 bases left between them. This CDR3 region has 22 residues. The CDR3 sequence: CASSVDEGVVIRRGTGANVLTF. The CDR3 nucleotides are TGTGCCAGCAGCGTAGATGAAGGGGTAGTGATCCGCAGGGGAACTGGGGCCAACGTCCTGACTTTC. The variable domain in full, with the rest retrieved from reference TRBV9 and TRBJ2-6, is DSGVTQTPKHLITATGQRVTLRCSPRSGDLSVYWYQQSLDQGLQFLIQYYNGEERAKGNILERFSAQQFPDLHSELNLSSLELGDSALYFCASSVDEGVVIRRGTGANVLTFGAGSRLTVL.

The chain carries TRBV28 and TRBJ1-2, with 10 bases matching TRBD1. Germline V lookup: CDR1 MDHEN, CDR2 SYDVKM. The CDR3 extends over 15 amino acids. Trimming cost V 2 bases and J 7 bases; bases outside gene matches: 7. The CDR3 DNA is TGTGCCAGCAGTTTAAGTCGACAGGGGGCGAGTGGCTACACCTTC. It encodes CASSLSRQGASGYTF.

The CDR3 spells CASSPTAGTGRTGELFF. As DNA, the CDR3 is TGTGCCAGCAGCCCCACCGCCGGGACAGGGAGGACCGGGGAGCTGTTTTTT. J is TRBJ2-2 and V is TRBV11-2, with 9 positions matching TRBD1. The J segment lost 5 bases and the V segment lost 5 bases, leaving 12 bases of the junction unmatched. The CDR3 has 17 amino acids. Germline values: CDR1 SGHAT, CDR2 FQNNGV.

The rearrangement uses TRBV11-1 and TRBJ2-7, with a weak D call TRBD1 (6 bases). V lost 2 bases to trimming and J lost 2 bases, with 10 bases between them. There are 14 residues in the CDR3. The germline gives CDR1 SGHAT, CDR2 FQDESV (reference sequence). Here the CDR3 reads CASSLSTGTYEQYF. In DNA, the CDR3 is TGTGCCAGCAGCTTATCGACAGGAACCTACGAGCAGTACTTC.

This sequence joins TRBV11-2 and TRBJ2-7, with 7 bases that match TRBD1. Germline loops: CDR1 SGHAT, CDR2 FQNNGV. Losses at the gene ends were 6 bases for V and 2 bases for J; bases not matched to a gene: 10. The length of the CDR3 is 15 residues. The CDR3 reads CASSSTGTDPYEQYF. CDR3 nucleotide sequence: TGTGCCAGCAGTTCGACCGGGACAGACCCCTACGAGCAGTACTTC.

This sequence joins TRBV4-2 and TRBJ2-7; D remains unclear. The CDR3 totals 14 residues. V was trimmed by 1 base and J by 7 bases, leaving 14 bases between them. Germline loops: CDR1 LGHNA, CDR2 YNFKEQ. This chain's CDR3 is CASSQVYYGSEQYF. Written as DNA, the CDR3 is TGTGCCAGCAGCCAAGTGTACTACGGGTCGGAGCAGTACTTC.

CDR3 sequence: CASSPGWTYEQYF. As DNA, the CDR3 is TGTGCCAGCAGTCCGGGTTGGACCTACGAGCAGTACTTC. The gene calls are TRBV28 and TRBJ2-7, with unresolved D. V was shortened by 5 bases and J by 2 bases, with 10 bases between the two germline ends. Looked up from germline, CDR1 is MDHEN and CDR2 is SYDVKM. This CDR3 has 13 amino acids.

The chain carries TRBV18 and TRBJ1-1; 9 bases match TRBD1. The CDR3 consists of 17 residues. Germline V gene sequence: CDR1 KGHSH, CDR2 LQKENI. The junction had 10 bases not matched to a gene; V was cut back by 0 bases and J by 5 bases. CDR3: CASSPPEGTGKSTEAFF. CDR3 nucleotide sequence: TGTGCCAGCTCACCACCGGAGGGGACAGGGAAGAGTACTGAAGCTTTCTTT. The whole variable domain, filled in from reference TRBV18 and TRBJ1-1, reads NAGVMQNPRHLVRRRGQEARLRCSPMKGHSHVYWYRQLPEEGLKFMVYLQKENIIDESGMPKERFSAEFPKEGPSILRIQQVVRGDSAAYFCASSPPEGTGKSTEAFFGQGTRLTVV.

V gene TRBV4-1 combines with J gene TRBJ2-5; D perhaps matches TRBD1 (6 bases). Trimming removed 0 bases at V and 4 bases at J, with 12 bases between. Looked up from germline, CDR1 is MGHRA and CDR2 is YSYEKL. The length of the CDR3 is 15 residues. The DNA of the CDR3 is TGCGCCAGCAGCCAAGATCGGTGGACAGCAGAGACCCAGTACTTC. It encodes CASSQDRWTAETQYF.

The chain carries TRBV10-1 and TRBJ1-6, with unresolved D. CDR1 and CDR2 (germline): WNHNN, SYGVQD (reference sequence). This CDR3 spans 13 amino acids. The germline V and J ends were trimmed by 0 bases and 8 bases, with 5 bases remaining between them. DNA for the CDR3: TGCGCCAGCAGTGAGTCGACATATTCACCCCTCCACTTT. This sequence encodes CASSESTYSPLHF.

This clone appeared a single time. The chain combines TRBV5-4 with TRBJ2-6; D is ambiguous. The CDR3 runs 15 residues. Trimming removed 1 base from V and 1 base from J, with 6 bases in between. CDR1 and CDR2 (germline): SGHNT, YYREEE (reference sequence). Written as DNA, the CDR3 is TGTGCCAGCAGCTTGATTCAATCTGGGGCCAACGTCCTGACTTTC. Translating it yields CASSLIQSGANVLTF.

The chain has TRBV27 and TRBJ2-7, with D possibly TRBD1 on 5 matching bases. Germline loops: CDR1 MNHEY, CDR2 SMNVEV (reference sequence). The CDR3 contains 10 residues. The germline V and J ends were trimmed by 7 bases and 12 bases, with 13 bases remaining between them. The CDR3 DNA reads TGTGCCAGCACCGGACATCCTCGGTACTTC. Amino acid sequence: CASTGHPRYF.

The chain recombines TRBV27 with TRBJ1-6; D perhaps matches TRBD1 (5 bases). Looked up from germline, CDR1 is MNHEY and CDR2 is SMNVEV (reference sequence). CDR3 length: 15 residues. V lost 5 bases, J lost 13 bases, and 21 bases lay in between. DNA of the CDR3: TGTGCCAGCAGTCCGCCCGGGGGGGAATTTCGGCCCCTCCACTTT. Protein product: CASSPPGGEFRPLHF.

The chain carries TRBV6-1 and TRBJ1-6, with TRBD1 matching over 8 bases. CDR1 MNHNS and CDR2 SASEGT come from the germline V gene. This CDR3 is built from 16 residues. V shed 4 bases and J 6 bases; nucleotides not matched to a gene: 8. Here the CDR3 reads CASSALRDRTNSPLHF. The CDR3 coding sequence is TGTGCCAGCAGTGCACTACGGGACAGGACTAATTCACCCCTCCACTTT.

This clone was found once. This chain joins TRBV10-3 and TRBJ2-7; the match to TRBD2 covers 8 bases. Germline values: CDR1 ENHRY, CDR2 SYGVKD. CDR3 length equals 15 residues. Germline trimming cut 0 bases from V and 1 base from J; bases unmatched to any gene: 2. The DNA for the CDR3 is TGTGCCATCAGTGAGTCGGGCGGGAGGTCCTACGAGCAGTACTTC. Its protein product is CAISESGGRSYEQYF.

This chain joins TRBV3-1 (or the pseudogene TRBV3-2) and TRBJ2-7; 10 bases align to TRBD1. J gave up 5 bases and V 4 bases, and 8 bases lay outside the gene matches. The CDR3 has 15 residues. CDR1 is LGHDT and CDR2 is YNNKEL in the germline V gene (reference sequence). The CDR3 DNA sequence: TGTGCCAGCAGCCCCTGGCGGGACAGGGGCCACGAGCAGTACTTC. Its translation: CASSPWRDRGHEQYF.

The chain joins TRBV4-1 to TRBJ1-1; 7 bases are shared with TRBD1. Per germline, CDR1 MGHRA and CDR2 YSYEKL. The CDR3 contains 14 residues. V shed 1 base and J 7 bases; nucleotides not matched to a gene: 6. The CDR3 DNA is TGCGCCAGCAGCCAAGTGGGACAGAGTTATGAAGCTTTCTTT. It codes for CASSQVGQSYEAFF.

Here the CDR3 DNA reads TGTGCCAGCAGCTTAGGGAGGGCCACTGAAGCTTTCTTT. Translated, it gives CASSLGRATEAFF. The V and J genes are TRBV11-3 and TRBJ1-1; D not certain. V gave up 1 base and J gave up 4 bases, with 7 bases separating them. Per germline, CDR1 SGHNT and CDR2 YENEEA. The CDR3 has 13 amino acids.

In DNA form, the CDR3 reads TGTGCCAGCAGCTTAGGGGACAGCCGGGGCTACACCTTC. Amino acid sequence: CASSLGDSRGYTF. The chain combines TRBV7-3 with TRBJ1-2; 7 bases map to TRBD1. V was pared by 2 bases and J by 8 bases, with 5 bases of the junction left unmatched. In germline, CDR1 is SGHTA, CDR2 FQGTGA. CDR3 length equals 13 residues.

The rearrangement joins TRBV27 to TRBJ1-1; D perhaps matches TRBD1 (5 bases). The CDR3 length is 13 residues. V lost 9 bases to trimming and J lost 3 bases, with 14 bases between them. Germline CDR1 and CDR2: MNHEY and SMNVEV (reference sequence). CDR3 amino acids: CARESGFHTEAFF. The DNA of the CDR3 is TGTGCCAGAGAATCAGGGTTTCACACTGAAGCTTTCTTT.

The chain combines TRBV6-6 with TRBJ1-5; D call uncertain. Germline V gene data show CDR1 as MNHNY and CDR2 as SVGAGI (reference sequence). The CDR3 contains 16 residues. V lost 2 bases and J lost 3, with 14 bases in between. The CDR3 reads CASSYGAEAVNQPQHF. CDR3 nucleotides: TGTGCCAGCAGTTACGGCGCTGAGGCCGTCAATCAGCCCCAGCATTTT.

The rearrangement links TRBV7-7 to TRBJ1-2; 9 bases map to TRBD1. CDR1 and CDR2 (germline): SSHAT, FNYEAQ (reference sequence). V shed 5 bases and J 3 bases; nucleotides not matched to a gene: 10. There are 16 residues in the CDR3. CDR3 protein: CASSRTGDRVDYGYTF. Here the CDR3 DNA reads TGTGCCAGCAGCCGAACGGGGGACAGGGTTGACTATGGCTACACCTTC.

This chain connects TRBV10-2 to TRBJ2-7; 8 bases line up with TRBD1. This CDR3 has 13 residues. The V gene's germline CDR1 is WSHSY and CDR2 SAAADI. Trimming took 7 bases from V and 6 from J; bases not matched to a gene: 8. The CDR3 coding sequence is TGCGCCAGCACGGACAGGGCCCCCGTCGAGCAGTACTTC. It specifies CASTDRAPVEQYF.

The V gene is TRBV19, the J gene TRBJ1-3; D possibly corresponds to TRBD1 (5 bases). The CDR3 length is 15 residues. CDR1 is LNHDA, CDR2 SQIVND, per germline (reference sequence). V lost 3 bases and J lost 2, with 11 bases in between. This CDR3 is CASSIQGFAGNTIYF. CDR3 sequence (DNA): TGTGCCAGTAGTATTCAGGGTTTCGCTGGAAACACCATATATTTT.

The chain is built from TRBV7-8 and TRBJ2-3; 7 bases align to TRBD1. After removal of 1 base from V and 2 bases from J, the junction contained 3 bases not matched to a gene. Germline V CDR1 and CDR2: SGHVS, FQNEAQ. CDR3 length equals 15 residues. Here the CDR3 reads CASSLDGTDTDTQYF. DNA of the CDR3: TGTGCCAGCAGCTTAGACGGGACAGACACAGATACGCAGTATTTT.

V and J are TRBV18 and TRBJ1-1; the D gene is possibly TRBD1 (6 bases). Trimming took 5 bases from V and 1 from J, leaving 11 bases between them. The germline V gene encodes CDR1 KGHSH and CDR2 LQKENI. CDR3 length: 14 amino acids. The CDR3 here is CASSTGQRNTEAFF. Written as DNA, the CDR3 is TGTGCCAGCTCAACCGGACAGAGGAACACTGAAGCTTTCTTT. Drawing the rest from reference TRBV18 and TRBJ1-1, the complete variable domain is NAGVMQNPRHLVRRRGQEARLRCSPMKGHSHVYWYRQLPEEGLKFMVYLQKENIIDESGMPKERFSAEFPKEGPSILRIQQVVRGDSAAYFCASSTGQRNTEAFFGQGTRLTVV.

The chain joins TRBV4-2 to TRBJ1-4; 9 positions agree with TRBD1. The CDR3 spans 16 residues. The V and J ends lost 3 bases and 8 bases, in that order; junction bases with no gene match: 10. Germline V CDR1 and CDR2: LGHNA, YNFKEQ. The CDR3 sequence is CASSHLDRGGSEKLFF. The CDR3 nucleotides are TGTGCCAGCAGCCACCTAGACAGGGGGGGTAGCGAAAAACTGTTTTTT.

The chain couples TRBV7-9 to TRBJ1-1, with 8 bases lining up with TRBD1. The CDR3 runs 15 residues. V lost 5 bases and J lost 0; bases outside the gene matches: 5. Per germline, CDR1 SEHNR and CDR2 FQNEAQ (reference sequence). CDR3 amino acids: CASSAGTGMNTEAFF. For the CDR3, the DNA is TGTGCCAGCAGCGCCGGGACAGGCATGAACACTGAAGCTTTCTTT.

The J gene is TRBJ2-3, the V gene TRBV9; TRBD2 matches 14 bases. The CDR3 runs 18 residues. Germline V CDR1 and CDR2: SGDLS, YYNGEE. The trim removed 2 bases at V and 1 base at J, leaving 6 bases unmatched. CDR3 DNA: TGTGCCAGCAGCGTCAGGGGGACTAGCGGGGGCCGCACAGATACGCAGTATTTT. This encodes CASSVRGTSGGRTDTQYF.